This T cell receptor (beta chain) emerged from a study of blood T cell repertoires in COVID-19 (dated by TCRdb to about 2020). About the investigation overall: Samples covering the acute and convalescent phases of COVID-19 were provided by collaborators in the United States, Italy and Spain. Nearly every sample came with metadata listing a de-identified subject ID, COVID-19 status, age in years and sex. The material from the prospective study consisted of cDNA or gDNA derived from T cells, B-cell-depleted T cells, or PBMCs. The repertoires were released in a freely available public database intended as a resource for research on the immune response to SARS-CoV-2. Samples came from the ongoing ImmuneRACE study (first 160 participants) plus 1,254 subjects from 6 global collaborators. Subjects who had been exposed to COVID-19, were actively infected with it, or had recovered from it provided the deeply sampled blood TCRbeta repertoires that made up the dataset. Where HLA class I and class II types were available, the types were taken from metadata supplied by the sample provider, not from assay-based typing. Overall study results and their limits: The quantity of clinical and demographic metadata differed by source and by participant and was supplied without curation.

TCRbeta CDR3 regions were amplified from genomic DNA by means of the immunoSEQ Assay, a bias-controlled multiplex PCR. Per the source publication's procedure: The number of nucleated cells in each sample was estimated from the amplification of reference gene primers within the assay. Sequence reads were collapsed and filtered to measure the absolute abundance of every unique TCRbeta CDR3 rearrangement. For each sample, productive Simpson clonality was calculated by taking the square root of Simpson's diversity index across productive rearrangements. This is the immuneACCESS table as TCRdb keeps it, with only in-frame sequences that have V and J called. A part of the clones is gone; compared with another copy, unresolved V genes explain less than half, and the rest is unexplained. V and J calls plus clone size are reproduced from that table; the DNA served to infer D and trimming. The sample table holds about 57,000 clones, of which around 80% were seen once. The ten most abundant clones make up approximately 7.7% of the sample.

The germline V gene (reference sequence) specifies LNHDA as CDR1 and SQIVND as CDR2. V is shortened by 4 bases, J by 7 bases, and the region joining them spans 5 bases. Measured from the cysteine to the phenylalanine, the CDR3 is 12 residues long. Only the CDR3 DNA stays, 36 bases, in frame from base 1. The table lists this clone with a few counts. It lacks a known antigen. Qualities for individual bases were not recorded, and no much larger clone is one base off. The collaborating institutions used their own protocols to collect whole blood in K2EDTA tubes. For TCRbeta analysis, collaborators shipped samples in one of three forms: frozen whole blood, isolated PBMCs, or DNA extracted from either of those sample types.

This sequence uses TRBV19 and TRBJ1-6, with the identity of the D gene unclear. The clonotype was recovered from an elderly woman with acute or convalescent COVID-19. The sample comprised peripheral blood. The bases read TGTGCCAGTAGTACTAGGAATTCACCCCTCCACTTT. Its protein product is CASSTRNSPLHF.